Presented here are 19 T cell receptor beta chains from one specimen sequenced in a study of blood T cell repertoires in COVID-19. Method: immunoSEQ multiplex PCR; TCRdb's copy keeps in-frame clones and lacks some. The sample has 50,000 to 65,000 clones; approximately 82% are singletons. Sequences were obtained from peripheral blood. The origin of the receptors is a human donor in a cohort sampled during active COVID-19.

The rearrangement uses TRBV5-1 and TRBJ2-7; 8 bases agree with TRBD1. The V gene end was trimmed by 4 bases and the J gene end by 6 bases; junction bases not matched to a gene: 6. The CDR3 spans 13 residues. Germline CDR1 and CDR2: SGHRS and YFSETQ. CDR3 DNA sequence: TGCGCCAGCAGCCGCCGACAGGGGACCGAGCAGTACTTC. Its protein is CASSRRQGTEQYF.

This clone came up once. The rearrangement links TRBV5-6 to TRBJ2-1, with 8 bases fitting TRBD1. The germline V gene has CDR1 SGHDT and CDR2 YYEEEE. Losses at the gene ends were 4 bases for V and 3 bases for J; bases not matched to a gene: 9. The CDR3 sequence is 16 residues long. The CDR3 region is CASSEVNRGDYNEQFF. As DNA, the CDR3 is TGTGCCAGCAGCGAAGTCAACAGGGGGGACTACAATGAGCAGTTCTTC.

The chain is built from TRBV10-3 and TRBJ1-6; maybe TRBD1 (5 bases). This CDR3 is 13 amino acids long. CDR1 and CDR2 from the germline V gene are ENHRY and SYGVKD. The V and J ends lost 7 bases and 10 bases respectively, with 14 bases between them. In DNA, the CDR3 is TGTGCCATCACGGCGGGGCTGGGATCACCCCTCCACTTT. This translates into CAITAGLGSPLHF.

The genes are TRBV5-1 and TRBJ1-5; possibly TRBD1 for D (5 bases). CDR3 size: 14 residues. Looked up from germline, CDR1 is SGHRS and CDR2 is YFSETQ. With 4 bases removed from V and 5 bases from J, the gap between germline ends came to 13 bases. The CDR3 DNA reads TGCGCCAGCAGCGGCGGGGGAGGGGATCAGCCCCAGCATTTT. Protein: CASSGGGGDQPQHF. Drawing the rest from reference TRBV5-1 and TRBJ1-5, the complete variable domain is KAGVTQTPRYLIKTRGQQVTLSCSPISGHRSVSWYQQTPGQGLQFLFEYFSETQRNKGNFPGRFSGRQFSNSRSEMNVSTLELGDSALYLCASSGGGGDQPQHFGDGTRLSIL.

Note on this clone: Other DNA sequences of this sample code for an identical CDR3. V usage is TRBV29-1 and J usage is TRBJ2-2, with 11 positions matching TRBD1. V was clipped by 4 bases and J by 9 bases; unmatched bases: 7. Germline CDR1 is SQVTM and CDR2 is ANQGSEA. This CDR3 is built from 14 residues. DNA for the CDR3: TGCAGCGTTGGGGGGACAGGGGGGCGCCGGGAGCTGTTTTTT. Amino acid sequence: CSVGGTGGRRELFF.

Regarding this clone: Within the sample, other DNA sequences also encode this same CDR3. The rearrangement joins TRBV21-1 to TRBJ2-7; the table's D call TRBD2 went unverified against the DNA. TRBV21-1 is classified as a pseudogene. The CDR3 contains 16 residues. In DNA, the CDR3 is TGTCGCGGCGGGGGGGGCAGGGACACCCTTTCCTACGAGCAGTACTTC. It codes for CRGGGGRDTLSYEQYF.

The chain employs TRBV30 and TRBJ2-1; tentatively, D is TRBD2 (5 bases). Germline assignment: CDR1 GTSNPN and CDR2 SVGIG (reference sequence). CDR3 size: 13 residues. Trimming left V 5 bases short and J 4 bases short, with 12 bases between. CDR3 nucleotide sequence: TGTGCCTGGGCACCGGGGTTGTACAATGAGCAGTTCTTC. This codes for CAWAPGLYNEQFF.

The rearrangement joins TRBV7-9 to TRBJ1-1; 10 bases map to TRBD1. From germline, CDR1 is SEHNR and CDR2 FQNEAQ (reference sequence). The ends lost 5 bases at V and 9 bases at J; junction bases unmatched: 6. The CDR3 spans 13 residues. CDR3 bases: TGTGCCAGCAGCCCCGACAGGGGGCAAAAAGCTTTCTTT. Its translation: CASSPDRGQKAFF.

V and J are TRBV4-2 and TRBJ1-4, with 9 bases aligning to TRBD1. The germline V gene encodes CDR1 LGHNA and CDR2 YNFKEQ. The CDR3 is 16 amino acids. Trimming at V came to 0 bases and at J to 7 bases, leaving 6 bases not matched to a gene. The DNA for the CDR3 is TGTGCCAGCAGCCAAGACCCAGGGACAGGGATTGAAAAACTGTTTTTT. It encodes CASSQDPGTGIEKLFF.

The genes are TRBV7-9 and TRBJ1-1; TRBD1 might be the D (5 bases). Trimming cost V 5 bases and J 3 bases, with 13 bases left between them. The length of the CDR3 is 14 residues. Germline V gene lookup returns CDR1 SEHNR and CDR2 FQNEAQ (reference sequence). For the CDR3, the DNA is TGTGCCAGCAGCCCCGTGGGGCGGTACACTGAAGCTTTCTTT. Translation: CASSPVGRYTEAFF.

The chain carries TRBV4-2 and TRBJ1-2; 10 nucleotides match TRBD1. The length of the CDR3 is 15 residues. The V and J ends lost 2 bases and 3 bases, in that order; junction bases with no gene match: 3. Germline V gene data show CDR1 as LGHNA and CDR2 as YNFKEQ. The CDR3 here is CASSQSTGGYYGYTF. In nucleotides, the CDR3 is TGTGCCAGCAGCCAATCGACAGGGGGCTACTATGGCTACACCTTC.

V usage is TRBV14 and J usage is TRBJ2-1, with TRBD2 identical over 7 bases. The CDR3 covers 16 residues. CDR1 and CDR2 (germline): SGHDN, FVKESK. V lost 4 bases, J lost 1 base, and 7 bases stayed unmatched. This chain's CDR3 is CASSLYSGRSYNEQFF. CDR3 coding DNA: TGTGCCAGCAGCCTTTATAGCGGGCGTTCCTACAATGAGCAGTTCTTC. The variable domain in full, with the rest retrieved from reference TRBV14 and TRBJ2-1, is EAGVTQFPSHSVIEKGQTVTLRCDPISGHDNLYWYRRVMGKEIKFLLHFVKESKQDESGMPNNRFLAERTGGTYSTLKVQPAELEDSGVYFCASSLYSGRSYNEQFFGPGTRLTVL.

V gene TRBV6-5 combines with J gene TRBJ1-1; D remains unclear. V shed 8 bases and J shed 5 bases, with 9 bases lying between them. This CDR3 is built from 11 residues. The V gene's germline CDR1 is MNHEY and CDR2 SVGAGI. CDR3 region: CASWRWTEAFF. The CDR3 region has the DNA TGTGCCAGCTGGAGGTGGACTGAAGCTTTCTTT.

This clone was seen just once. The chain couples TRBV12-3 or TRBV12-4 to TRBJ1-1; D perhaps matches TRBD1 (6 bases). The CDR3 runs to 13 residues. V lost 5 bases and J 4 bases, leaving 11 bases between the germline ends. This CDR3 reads CASSLTGSTEAFF. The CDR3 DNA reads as TGTGCCAGCAGTCTCACAGGGTCCACTGAAGCTTTCTTT.

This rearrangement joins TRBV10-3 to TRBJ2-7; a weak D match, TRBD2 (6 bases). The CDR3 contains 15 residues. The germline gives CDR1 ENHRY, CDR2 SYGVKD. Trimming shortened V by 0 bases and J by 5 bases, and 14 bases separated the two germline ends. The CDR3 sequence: CAISESAGPSHEQYF. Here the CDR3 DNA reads TGTGCCATCAGTGAGTCTGCGGGACCCTCTCACGAGCAGTACTTC.

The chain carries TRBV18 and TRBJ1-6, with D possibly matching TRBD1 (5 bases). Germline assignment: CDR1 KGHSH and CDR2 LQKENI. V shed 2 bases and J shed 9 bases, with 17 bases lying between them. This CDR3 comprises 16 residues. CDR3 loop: CASSPNPPGNGSPLHF. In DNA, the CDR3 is TGTGCCAGCTCACCAAATCCGCCAGGGAACGGTTCACCCCTCCACTTT.

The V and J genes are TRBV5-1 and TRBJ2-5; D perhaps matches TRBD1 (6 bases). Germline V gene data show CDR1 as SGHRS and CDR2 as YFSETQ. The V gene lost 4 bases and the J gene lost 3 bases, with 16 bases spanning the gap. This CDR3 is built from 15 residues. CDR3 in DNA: TGCGCCAGCAGCGGGGGTCAGGCAGGGGAAGAGACCCAGTACTTC. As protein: CASSGGQAGEETQYF. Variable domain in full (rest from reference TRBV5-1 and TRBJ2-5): KAGVTQTPRYLIKTRGQQVTLSCSPISGHRSVSWYQQTPGQGLQFLFEYFSETQRNKGNFPGRFSGRQFSNSRSEMNVSTLELGDSALYLCASSGGQAGEETQYFGPGTRLLVL.

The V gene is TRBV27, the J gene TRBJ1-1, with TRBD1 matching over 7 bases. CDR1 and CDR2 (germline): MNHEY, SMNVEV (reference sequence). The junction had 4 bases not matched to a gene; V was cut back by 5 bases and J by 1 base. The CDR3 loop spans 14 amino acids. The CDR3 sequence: CASSPRQGNTEAFF. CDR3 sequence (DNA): TGTGCCAGCAGTCCCAGACAGGGGAACACTGAAGCTTTCTTT.

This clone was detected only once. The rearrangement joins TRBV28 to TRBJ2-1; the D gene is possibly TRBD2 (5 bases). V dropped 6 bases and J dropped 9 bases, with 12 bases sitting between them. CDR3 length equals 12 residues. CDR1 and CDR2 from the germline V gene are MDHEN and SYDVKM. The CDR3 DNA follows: TGTGCCAGCAGCGGCTCGGGGATTGAGCAGTTCTTC. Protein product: CASSGSGIEQFF.